Listed here are 7 T cell receptor beta chains from one sample, sequenced in a study of regulatory T cells in long-lasting Graves disease. According to the study, TCR beta libraries were built with iRepertoire HTBI primers and CDR3-region Arm-PCR. TCRdb fed the multiplex PCR reads into MiXCR, producing one record per CDR3 protein. The sample holds just over 600,000 distinct CDR3 sequences, around 15% seen once. As for time point: newly diagnosed GD, antithyroid drugs for less than 3 months. The authors made the TCR library using RNA they extracted from PBMCs. These same records also appear under a second study, on T cells in Graves' hyperthyroidism and ophthalmopathy.

Sequenced material: peripheral blood mononuclear cells (PBMCs), taken at new diagnosis, from a patient treated with antithyroid drugs. The source of these receptors is a woman younger than 45 with Graves disease.

The sample holds many counts of this clonotype. The gene calls are TRBV7-9 and TRBJ2-1; the match to TRBD2 covers 13 bases. The CDR3 is made up of 18 amino acids. Germline V gives CDR1 SEHNR, CDR2 FQNEAQ (reference sequence). V shed 0 bases and J 5 bases; nucleotides not matched to a gene: 7. The CDR3 nucleotides read TGTGCCAGCAGCTTAGCGAGGACTAGCGGGAGAGTAAACAATGAGCAGTTCTTC. Amino acid sequence: CASSLARTSGRVNNEQFF.

As concerns this clonotype: A much larger clonotype is one base distant, so this may be a read error. V is TRBV6-1 and J is TRBJ2-1, with a tentative D call TRBD1 (6 bases). V dropped 7 bases and J dropped 5 bases, with 15 bases sitting between them. Per the germline V gene, CDR1 is MNHNS and CDR2 is SASEGT. The CDR3 is 14 amino acids. This CDR3 reads CASNRAGAHNEQFF. CDR3 sequence (DNA): TGTGCCAGCAATCGGGCAGGGGCACACAATGAGCAGTTCTTC.

This clonotype was counted many times. The chain carries TRBV19 and TRBJ1-1; 7 bases are shared with TRBD1. The CDR3 spans 13 residues. Germline CDR1 is LNHDA and CDR2 is SQIVND (reference sequence). Unmatched junction bases numbered 5, after V lost 9 bases and J lost 1 base. The CDR3 sequence is CASQQGTNTEAFF. CDR3 coding DNA: TGTGCCAGCCAACAGGGGACGAACACTGAAGCTTTCTTT.

The DNA for the CDR3 is TGTGCCAGCAGTTACAGACCTAGCGGGGACCTCCGGGCCACCGGGGAGCTGTTTTTT. Amino acid sequence: CASSYRPSGDLRATGELFF. The chain combines TRBV6-5 with TRBJ2-2, with 9 bases fitting TRBD2. V shed 2 bases and J 4 bases; nucleotides not matched to a gene: 14. Looked up from germline, CDR1 is MNHEY and CDR2 is SVGAGI. This CDR3 has 19 residues.

The rearrangement joins TRBV28 to TRBJ1-2; possible D gene TRBD1, 5 bases. The CDR3 covers 15 residues. CDR1 MDHEN and CDR2 SYDVKM come from the germline V gene. Trimming cost V 6 bases and J 5 bases, with 19 bases left between them. The CDR3 sequence is CASRLQEGMGYGYTF. The CDR3 DNA is TGTGCCAGCAGGCTCCAGGAGGGGATGGGGTATGGCTACACCTTC.

The chain uses TRBV5-5 and TRBJ2-7; TRBD1 aligns across 7 bases. The J segment lost 1 base and the V segment lost 5 bases, leaving 3 bases of the junction unmatched. Germline-derived CDR1 and CDR2 are SGHKS and YYEKEE (reference sequence). The CDR3 totals 13 residues. The CDR3 sequence: CASSGQESYEQYF. DNA for the CDR3: TGTGCCAGCAGTGGACAGGAATCCTACGAGCAGTACTTC.

This clonotype was seen at least ten times. The chain carries TRBV12-3 or TRBV12-4 and TRBJ1-6; tentative D call: TRBD1 (5 bases). The CDR3 totals 12 residues. Trimming stripped 9 bases from V and 10 bases from J, with 13 bases between. The CDR3 coding sequence is TGTGCCAGTGGGGGATTCGTCTCACCCCTCCACTTT. Translating it yields CASGGFVSPLHF.